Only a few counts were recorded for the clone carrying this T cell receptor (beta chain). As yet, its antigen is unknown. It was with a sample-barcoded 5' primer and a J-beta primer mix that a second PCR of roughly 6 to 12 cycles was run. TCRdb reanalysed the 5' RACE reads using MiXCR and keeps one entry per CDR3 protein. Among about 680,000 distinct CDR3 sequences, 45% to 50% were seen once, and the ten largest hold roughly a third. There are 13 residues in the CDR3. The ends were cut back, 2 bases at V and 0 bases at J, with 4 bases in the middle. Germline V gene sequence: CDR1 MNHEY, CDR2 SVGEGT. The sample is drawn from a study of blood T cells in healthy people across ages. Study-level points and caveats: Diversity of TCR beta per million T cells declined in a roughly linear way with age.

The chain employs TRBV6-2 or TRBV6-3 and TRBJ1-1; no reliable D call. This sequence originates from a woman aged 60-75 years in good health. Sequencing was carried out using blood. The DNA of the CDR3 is TGTGCCAGCAGTTACGCTGTGAACACTGAAGCTTTCTTT. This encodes CASSYAVNTEAFF.